The 8 T cell receptor beta chains below all came from one sample that was sequenced in a study of OX40 agonist ivuxolimab in advanced cancers. TCRdb's table, derived via immunoSEQ multiplex PCR, lists solely in-frame clones and lacks some. Of about 86,000 clones listed, less than 95% were seen once; the top ten hold approximately 8.4%. The sequenced sample was CD4+ or CD8+ T cells sorted from blood, obtained in a trial of the OX40 agonist ivuxolimab. The receptors here all came from an adult with an advanced solid tumor such as melanoma, head and neck, liver or kidney cancer.

The J gene is TRBJ2-7, the V gene TRBV28; perhaps TRBD1 as D (5 bases). The CDR3 sequence is 13 residues long. Deletions cut 7 bases from V and 2 bases from J, with 12 bases between. Germline assignment: CDR1 MDHEN and CDR2 SYDVKM. CDR3: CASTPVGAYEQYF. The CDR3 DNA reads as TGTGCCAGCACCCCTGTAGGGGCCTACGAGCAGTACTTC.

This sequence joins TRBV9 and TRBJ2-5, with a possible D match to TRBD2 (5 bases). The V gene lost 3 bases and the J gene lost 2 bases, with 11 bases spanning the gap. Per the germline V gene, CDR1 is SGDLS and CDR2 is YYNGEE. The CDR3 contains 14 residues. In DNA form, the CDR3 reads TGTGCCAGCAGCGGGAGGACGGGACAAGAGACCCAGTACTTC. This translates into CASSGRTGQETQYF.

The chain carries TRBV6-6 and TRBJ1-3; no clear D. The V end was cut by 2 bases, the J end by 4 bases, with 6 bases between. CDR1 and CDR2 from the germline V gene are MNHNY and SVGAGI (reference sequence). This CDR3 is built from 13 residues. This CDR3 is CASSYLEGNTIYF. In DNA, the CDR3 is TGTGCCAGCAGTTACCTCGAGGGAAACACCATATATTTT.

The chain links TRBV19 to TRBJ2-7; 7 nucleotides align to TRBD2. Unmatched junction bases numbered 5, after V lost 7 bases and J lost 2 bases. The germline CDR1 and CDR2 sequences are LNHDA and SQIVND (reference sequence). CDR3 length: 13 amino acids. As DNA, the CDR3 is TGTGCCAGTACCGCCGGGACTACCTACGAGCAGTACTTC. It codes for CASTAGTTYEQYF.

The chain is built from TRBV11-3 and TRBJ2-7; D assignment may be TRBD1 or TRBD2 (6 bases each). Looked up from germline, CDR1 is SGHNT and CDR2 is YENEEA. Deletions cut 6 bases from V and 6 bases from J, with 24 bases between. This CDR3 contains 16 residues. CDR3 nucleotides: TGTGCCAGCAGTACCTCCTCGGGCCCTAAGGGGGGCGAGCAGTACTTC. Amino acid sequence: CASSTSSGPKGGEQYF.

This chain's CDR3 is CASSDDRVDYEQYF. The CDR3 DNA reads as TGCGCCAGCAGCGATGACAGGGTAGACTACGAGCAGTACTTC. V usage is TRBV4-1 and J usage is TRBJ2-7; TRBD1 matches 7 bases. Germline trimming cut 5 bases from V and 3 bases from J; bases unmatched to any gene: 7. CDR1 MGHRA and CDR2 YSYEKL come from the germline V gene. The CDR3 totals 14 residues.

The genes are TRBV11-2 and TRBJ1-1; D may be TRBD1 (6 bases). The germline V gene encodes CDR1 SGHAT and CDR2 FQNNGV. CDR3 length equals 13 residues. Trimming took off 1 base at V and 7 bases at J, with 10 bases between the two ends. The CDR3 DNA reads TGTGCCAGCAGCTTAGCTACAGGGAGTGAAGCTTTCTTT. It specifies CASSLATGSEAFF. The whole variable domain, filled in from reference TRBV11-2 and TRBJ1-1, reads EAGVAQSPRYKIIEKRQSVAFWCNPISGHATLYWYQQILGQGPKLLIQFQNNGVVDDSQLPKDRFSAERLKGVDSTLKIQPAKLEDSAVYLCASSLATGSEAFFGQGTRLTVV.

The chain has TRBV7-3 and TRBJ2-1, with D unresolved. The V end lost 2 bases, the J end lost 9 bases, and 17 bases lay between the germline ends. The CDR3 length is 15 residues. The germline V gene encodes CDR1 SGHTA and CDR2 FQGTGA. The CDR3, as DNA: TGTGCCAGCAGCTTACGGACCCCCCCGGAAGGTGAGCAGTTCTTC. It translates to CASSLRTPPEGEQFF. The full variable domain, rest sourced from reference TRBV7-3 and TRBJ2-1, is GAGVSQTPSNKVTEKGKYVELRCDPISGHTALYWYRQSLGQGPEFLIYFQGTGAADDSGLPNDRFFAVRPEGSVSTLKIQRTERGDSAVYLCASSLRTPPEGEQFFGPGTRLTVL.